Detailed here is one T cell receptor beta chain. The antigen is unknown. Trimming took 0 bases from V and 4 from J; bases not matched to a gene: 8. The CDR3 contains 16 residues. CDR1 LGHNA and CDR2 YSLEER come from the germline V gene. Here immunoSEQ multiplex PCR was the method, and the copy in TCRdb shows in-frame clones only, minus some. The top ten clones hold 12% of a sample with 45,000 to 50,000 clones, roughly 90% of them seen once. The data derive from a study of OX40 agonist ivuxolimab in advanced cancers. Turning to the study itself: Dose-escalation patients suffered from hepatocellular carcinoma, melanoma, renal cell or head and neck cancer. Findings and caveats of the study: Among the lowest peripheral clonal expansion occurred in 0.1-3.0 mg/kg partial responders.

The sequence was collected from an adult with an advanced solid tumor such as melanoma, head and neck, liver or kidney cancer. The input for sequencing was CD4+ or CD8+ T cells sorted from blood, taken in a trial of the OX40 agonist ivuxolimab. The chain carries TRBV4-3 and TRBJ1-2; 7 nucleotides align to TRBD1. The CDR3 sequence is CASSQDHRGSGYGYTF. In nucleotides, the CDR3 is TGCGCCAGCAGCCAAGATCACAGGGGCTCTGGCTATGGCTACACCTTC.